This TCR beta chain derives from a study of Graves' ophthalmopathy and Graves' hyperthyroidism (dated by TCRdb to 2016 to 2019). With respect to the entire study: Peripheral blood was collected at initial diagnosis, before any treatment. The study used signatures of the TCR beta repertoire to tell Graves' ophthalmopathy apart from Graves' hyperthyroidism and to predict which patients would progress to ophthalmopathy. In total, under 150 blood samples were TCR-sequenced: approximately 42 ophthalmopathy, approximately 75 hyperthyroidism and about 17 hyperthyroidism-to-ophthalmopathy patients. A discovery set of 100 patients (approximately 42 ophthalmopathy, under 65 stable hyperthyroidism) was enrolled to explore V-J signatures distinguishing ophthalmopathy from hyperthyroidism. An independent validation cohort was composed of roughly 18 hyperthyroidism patients and about 16 patients who later progressed from hyperthyroidism to ophthalmopathy. In five to seven hyperthyroidism patients, T-cell repertoires of thyroid tissue and blood were compared. Following sample collection, hyperthyroidism patients were given methimazole at a starting dose of 30 mg daily, and ophthalmopathy patients were given high-dose intravenous methylprednisolone. What the study reported, not specific to this receptor: Most of the expanded thyroid clonotypes with a frequency above 0.001 were also detected in blood, and it was suggested that the thyroid immune response may be reflected by blood repertoires. Sample size was not statistically predetermined, and group allocation was not concealed from the investigators. The 13-signature model separated ophthalmopathy from stable hyperthyroidism with 85% to 90% sensitivity and around 84% specificity in cross-validation, and 80%/75% in the test set. In validation, the model predicted ophthalmopathy progression with over 60% sensitivity and roughly 78% specificity; some 13 predicted patients were CT-confirmed with GO in a median of 6.5 months.

Of note for this clonotype: No antigen is known for it. It has no much larger one-base neighbor in the sample; base qualities were not kept.

For repertoire sequencing, the TCR beta CDR3 regions were amplified from RNA transcripts. The first round was an RT-PCR using HTBI primers with the Qiagen OneStep RT-PCR kit, and this first round was followed by a second-round multiplex PCR, then size selection and purification. Libraries were sequenced paired-end with 100 bp reads on an Illumina HiSeq2000. The original pipeline was this. Reads were processed with SOAPnuke, discarding reads with adapters, uncalled bases, mean Phred below 15, or no exact constant-primer or identifier match. COPE v1.2.5 was used to merge high-quality paired reads. Unique nucleotide sequences were defined as clonotypes and aligned to IMGT TRB V, D and J references using MiTCR v1.1. The analysis was limited to V-J combinations with a frequency above 0.0001, which together covered 99% to 99.2% of repertoires. For each V-J combination, a TCR clonal expansion and chaos score was defined as the ratio of F50 clonal expansion to chaos observed in the TCRdist matrix. Welch's t-statistics and random forest were used to reduce the features to approximately 13 V-J combinations, which were then used as input to a naive Bayes classifier. Thyroid-blood repertoire similarity was quantified with the Morisita-Horn index. TCRdb handled the public reads itself, with Q25 trimming in fastp and clone calling in MiXCR, and kept productive beta chains. Rows are unified per CDR3 protein, each entry keeping the most common DNA and genes. These V and J calls derive from TCRdb rather than the authors' analysis. The table for this sample lists about 700,000 distinct CDR3 sequences; approximately 40% of them were counted only once. The top ten constitute 44% of the sample.

Ophthalmopathy patients had moderately to severely active disease, Clinical Activity Score of at least 3, NOSPECS grade of at least 4, and disease duration under 3 months. Patients were excluded if they had other autoimmune diseases, uncontrolled infections, pregnancy or lactation. Diagnosis was based on clinical symptoms, serum thyroxine, TRAb, thyroid ultrasound and orbital computed tomography. Ficoll-Paque density gradient centrifugation was used to isolate PBMCs from around 10 ml of fresh peripheral blood. Total RNA was extracted with Trizol reagent and quality-checked on an Agilent 2100 Bioanalyzer. From the germline V gene, CDR1 is SGHTA and CDR2 is FQGNSA. Trimming accounts for 7 bases at V and 5 bases at J, while the number of junction bases matched to no gene is 11. The CDR3 has 14 amino acids, counting the end cysteine and phenylalanine. Just CDR3 DNA is preserved here, 42 bases in frame from base 1.

This TCR was sampled from an adult man with Graves' ophthalmopathy. The source material was peripheral blood. This sequence uses TRBV7-2 and TRBJ2-7; 7 central bases correspond to TRBD2. The sequenced DNA: TGTGCCAGCACCCCGAGAGGACTAGTGGACGAGCAGTACTTC. Its translation is CASTPRGLVDEQYF.